This is a list of T cell receptor beta chains from one sample in a study of T-cell reconstitution after alpha-beta-depleted transplantation in children. TCRdb analysed the PCR reads with MiXCR anew, one entry per CDR3 protein. The sample lists 300,000 or so distinct CDR3 sequences; 9.9% were seen once. The sequencing used PBMCs from the stem cell graft donor, collected from the stem cell graft. The receptors were gathered from a human donor who donated a stem cell graft to a child with SCID. Both conserved end residues are part of each CDR3.

TRBJ1-4	TRBV18	CASSPLGKLFF
TRBJ2-2	TRBV12-3/TRBV12-4	CASSEVAGELFF
TRBJ2-3	TRBV12-3/TRBV12-4	CASSSEWRGSTDTQYF
TRBJ1-4	TRBV3-1	CASSQEGGRNEKLFF
TRBJ2-5	TRBV5-1	CASSLADSVQETQYF
TRBJ2-1	TRBV11-2	CASSLGTSGGLYEQFF
TRBJ2-3	TRBV10-3	CAISATSAWADTQYF
TRBJ1-1	TRBV18	CASSPPGDTEAFF
TRBJ2-3	TRBV2	CASRWGDTQYF
TRBJ1-2	TRBV5-6	CASSYLDQGFHGYTF
TRBJ1-1	TRBV5-1	CASSPGQGGVEAFF
TRBJ1-1	TRBV25-1	CASSEYIGGSTEAFF
TRBJ1-1	TRBV7-9	CASSSTSGGLAEAFF
TRBJ1-1	TRBV4-1	CASSQQGAGTEAFF
TRBJ1-2	TRBV11-1	CASSLLLGDRGFAGGYTF
TRBJ2-2	TRBV24-1	CATSEATRSRHTGELFF
TRBJ2-3	TRBV7-9	CASSSTNTDTQYF
TRBJ2-7	TRBV10-2	CASSEAGGAYEQYF
TRBJ1-2	TRBV20-1	CSARPSNYGYTF
TRBJ2-3	TRBV2	CASGGGNTDTQYF
TRBJ1-1	TRBV12-3/TRBV12-4	CASSSYNPRGLSEAFF
TRBJ1-1	TRBV27	CASRTNTEAFF
TRBJ2-3	TRBV10-2	CASRPDSFGTDTQYF
TRBJ2-2	TRBV5-1	CASSEEGSSNTGELFF
TRBJ1-2	TRBV10-2	CASSLEGVYGYTF
TRBJ2-1	TRBV19	CASSPHPGTAEQFF
TRBJ1-2	TRBV6-5	CASSYLLGANYGYTF
TRBJ1-6	TRBV20-1	CSASVSGSGSPLHF
TRBJ2-7	TRBV15	CATSRQGSYEQYF
TRBJ1-2	TRBV6-1	CASSGLRVPYGYTF
TRBJ1-2	TRBV9	CASTDPGSGYTF
TRBJ1-1	TRBV10-2	CASKSGLATEAFF
TRBJ2-7	TRBV7-9	CASSSRVGQGSEQYF
TRBJ2-1	TRBV5-1	CASSEGTPTYNEQFF
TRBJ2-1	TRBV7-2	CASSLVAGGQDNEQFF
TRBJ2-2	TRBV5-1	CASSFYQSGELFF
TRBJ1-1	TRBV10-3	CAISERENTEAFF
TRBJ2-1	TRBV15	CATSLAGNIYNEQFF
TRBJ1-3	TRBV20-1	CSASSTETGNTIYF
TRBJ2-5	TRBV20-1	CSRGVAGGPAETQYF
TRBJ2-3	TRBV10-1	CASRSGGTDTQYF
TRBJ2-7	TRBV20-1	CSARERGSVHEQYF
TRBJ2-1	TRBV4-1	CASSQDDGGGSNEQFF
TRBJ1-2	TRBV12-3/TRBV12-4	CASKPGGQTYGYTF
TRBJ1-1	TRBV12-3/TRBV12-4	CASSFRGSRDTEAFF
TRBJ1-2	TRBV18	CASSPPYGGHYGYTF
TRBJ1-3	TRBV7-8	CASIGGNTIYF
TRBJ2-7	TRBV11-3	CASSLVAGEQYF
TRBJ1-1	TRBV19	CASKGQGNTEAFF
TRBJ2-1	TRBV29-1	CSVASGPTLLAGGGDEQFF
TRBJ1-1	TRBV5-1	CASSFSTGGNTEAFF
TRBJ2-3	TRBV4-1	CASSQGPGQGAIEVDTQYF